The rows below give T cell receptor beta chains drawn from one sample of a study of blood T cell repertoires in COVID-19. Using immunoSEQ multiplex PCR, the repertoire was profiled, and TCRdb retains in-frame clones only, with some absent. The data show around 270,000 clones, with about 85% seen just once and over 4% held by the top ten. The material sequenced was peripheral blood. The receptors shown here come from a man in his sixties who had recovered from COVID-19. The CDR3 runs from the conserved cysteine through the conserved F or W. The order of the fields is D gene, V gene, clone size, J gene, CDR3 DNA, CDR3 protein. A D gene is named only where the DNA matches it firmly. Clone size is stated in some rows and not others, as once, few, many or a class when expanded.

TRBD2	TRBV2	many	TRBJ2-7	TGTGCCAGCAGGGGGCGCGGGGGGGTTTACGAGCAGTACTTC	CASRGRGGVYEQYF
.	TRBV4-1	.	TRBJ2-5	TGCGCCAGCAGCCTATACTCAGAGGGCACTATCCAAGAGACCCAGTACTTC	CASSLYSEGTIQETQYF
.	TRBV27	.	TRBJ2-7	TGTGCCAGCAGTTACAGGGTGACTTACGAGCAGTACTTC	CASSYRVTYEQYF
.	TRBV2	.	TRBJ1-1	TGTGCCAGCACCGACAGGAACACTGAAGCTTTCTTT	CASTDRNTEAFF
TRBD1	TRBV5-4	.	TRBJ2-2	TGTGCCAGCAGCGAGGACAGGGCTAACACCGGGGAGCTGTTTTTT	CASSEDRANTGELFF
.	TRBV6-5	.	TRBJ2-3	TGTGCCAGCAGTTATTCCTCAGATACGCAGTATTTT	CASSYSSDTQYF
.	TRBV9	.	TRBJ2-7	TGTGCCAGCAGCGTGCATTTCAGGGAATCCTACGAGCAGTACTTC	CASSVHFRESYEQYF
.	TRBV3-1/TRBV3-2	.	TRBJ1-1	TGTGCCAGCAGCCCTCGGCAGGTTAACACTGAAGCTTTCTTT	CASSPRQVNTEAFF
TRBD1	TRBV19	.	TRBJ2-4	TGTGCCAGTAGCCCCGGGACAGGGCAAATTAAAAACATTCAGTACTTC	CASSPGTGQIKNIQYF
TRBD1	TRBV6-1	.	TRBJ1-5	TGTGCCAGCAGTGAAGCTTCATTCAGGGGGAAACGTCAGCCCCAGCATTTT	CASSEASFRGKRQPQHF
.	TRBV19	.	TRBJ1-1	TGTGCCAGTAGTATTGGGGGCGGGGGTAGGGCTGAAGCTTTCTTT	CASSIGGGGRAEAFF
.	TRBV2	.	TRBJ1-6	TGTGCCAGCATCATCCGAGGAAATTCACCCCTCCACTTT	CASIIRGNSPLHF
.	TRBV19	.	TRBJ1-3	TGTGCCAGTCAATTTGAGAGCTCTGGAAACACCATATATTTT	CASQFESSGNTIYF
.	TRBV30	.	TRBJ1-6	TGTGCCTGGAGTCTGGGGAGGAATAATTCACCCCTCCACTTT	CAWSLGRNNSPLHF
TRBD1	TRBV5-3	.	TRBJ2-3	TGTGCCAGAAGCTTGGCGGGCAGGGGGACAGATACGCAGTATTTT	CARSLAGRGTDTQYF
TRBD1	TRBV11-2	.	TRBJ2-5	TGTGCCAGCAGCTTTGCCGGGACAGGGGGCAGAGAGACCCAGTACTTC	CASSFAGTGGRETQYF
.	TRBV9	once	TRBJ1-1	TGTGCCAGCAGCGTAGATTTGGGGGCGACTGAAGCTTTCTTT	CASSVDLGATEAFF
.	TRBV5-1	.	TRBJ1-2	TGCGCCAGCAGCTCCGGACAGATACCCCTGATCTATGGCTACACCTTC	CASSSGQIPLIYGYTF
TRBD1	TRBV2	.	TRBJ2-5	TGTGCCAGCAGTGGGGGGACAGGCCGGGCCCAGTACTTC	CASSGGTGRAQYF
.	TRBV12-5	.	TRBJ1-1	TGTGCTAGTGGTTTGGTACAACAGTTTAACACTGAAGCTTTCTTT	CASGLVQQFNTEAFF
TRBD2	TRBV18	.	TRBJ2-2	TGTGCCAGCTCTATAGCGGGGGGACCGAACACCGGGGAGCTGTTTTTT	CASSIAGGPNTGELFF
.	TRBV24-1	.	TRBJ1-5	TGTGCCACCAGTGATCCGCGCATAGGGGACAATCAGCCCCAGCATTTT	CATSDPRIGDNQPQHF
.	TRBV19	.	TRBJ2-7	TGTGCCAGTAGTGGGAGTAGCCATTTGTACTTC	CASSGSSHLYF
.	TRBV12-5	.	TRBJ2-7	TGTGCTAGTGCCGAAACAGGGATCGAGCAGTACTTC	CASAETGIEQYF
TRBD2	TRBV5-5	.	TRBJ2-5	TGTGCCAGCAGCCGACTAGCGGGCCGAGGAGGGGAGACCCAGTACTTC	CASSRLAGRGGETQYF
.	TRBV6-5	few	TRBJ1-6	TGTGCCAGCAGTTACTCGAGGAGCTCCTATAATTCACCCCTCCACTTT	CASSYSRSSYNSPLHF
TRBD2	TRBV9	.	TRBJ2-1	TGTGCCAGCAGCGCCTTACCCCTAGCGGGGGGGCGGCAGTTCTTC	CASSALPLAGGRQFF
.	TRBV6-2/TRBV6-3	.	TRBJ1-5	TGTGCCAGCAGTTTTTCACTAGTAAGTAGGAGCAATCAGCCCCAGCATTTT	CASSFSLVSRSNQPQHF
.	TRBV4-2	once	TRBJ1-4	TGTGCCAGCAGCCAAGCCGCAGGGGCGGCTGAAAAACTGTTTTTT	CASSQAAGAAEKLFF
TRBD1	TRBV18	.	TRBJ2-7	TGTGCCAGCTCTCCGGGACAGGGCAACGAGCAGTACTTC	CASSPGQGNEQYF
.	TRBV5-1	once	TRBJ1-1	TGCGCCAGCAGCCTGGACGGGGGTAACACTGAAGCTTTCTTT	CASSLDGGNTEAFF
TRBD1	TRBV5-8	once	TRBJ2-1	TGTGCCAGCAGCTTCGGACAGGGCTATGAGCAGTTCTTC	CASSFGQGYEQFF
.	TRBV7-2	.	TRBJ2-3	TGTGCCAGCAGCTTAAGGTGGGACAAACTCACAGATACGCAGTATTTT	CASSLRWDKLTDTQYF